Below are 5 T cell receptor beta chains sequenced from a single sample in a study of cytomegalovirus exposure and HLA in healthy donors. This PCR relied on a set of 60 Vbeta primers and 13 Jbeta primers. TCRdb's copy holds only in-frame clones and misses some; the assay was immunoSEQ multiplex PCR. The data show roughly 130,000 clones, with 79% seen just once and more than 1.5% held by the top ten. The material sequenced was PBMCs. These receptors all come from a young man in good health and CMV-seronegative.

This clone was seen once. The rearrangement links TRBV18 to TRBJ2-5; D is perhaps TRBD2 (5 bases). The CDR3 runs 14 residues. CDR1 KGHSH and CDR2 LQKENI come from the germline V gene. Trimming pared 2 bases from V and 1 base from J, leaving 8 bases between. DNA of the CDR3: TGTGCCAGCTCACCAGGTCGGGGCCAAGAGACCCAGTACTTC. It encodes CASSPGRGQETQYF.

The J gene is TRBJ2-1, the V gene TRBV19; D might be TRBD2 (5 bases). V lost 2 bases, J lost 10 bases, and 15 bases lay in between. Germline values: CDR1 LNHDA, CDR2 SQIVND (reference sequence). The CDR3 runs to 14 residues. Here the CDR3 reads CASSIFFGGMEQFF. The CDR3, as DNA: TGTGCCAGTAGTATATTCTTCGGAGGAATGGAGCAGTTCTTC.

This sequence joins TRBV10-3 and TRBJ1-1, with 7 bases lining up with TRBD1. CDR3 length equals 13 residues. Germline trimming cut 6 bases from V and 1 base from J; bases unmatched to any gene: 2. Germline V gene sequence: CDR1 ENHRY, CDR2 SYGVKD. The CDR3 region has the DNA TGTGCCATCAGGGGACAGCCGAACACTGAAGCTTTCTTT. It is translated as CAIRGQPNTEAFF.

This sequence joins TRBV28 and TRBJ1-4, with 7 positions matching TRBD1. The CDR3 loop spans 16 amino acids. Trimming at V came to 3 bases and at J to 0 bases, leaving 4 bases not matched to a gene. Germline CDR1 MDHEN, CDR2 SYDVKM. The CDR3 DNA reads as TGTGCCAGCAGTTTTGACAGGGTCGCAACTAATGAAAAACTGTTTTTT. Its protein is CASSFDRVATNEKLFF.

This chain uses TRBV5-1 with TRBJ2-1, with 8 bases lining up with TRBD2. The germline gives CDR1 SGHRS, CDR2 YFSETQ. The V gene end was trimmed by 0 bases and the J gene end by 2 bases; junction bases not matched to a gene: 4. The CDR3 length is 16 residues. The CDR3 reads CASSLAGRGAYNEQFF. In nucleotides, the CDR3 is TGCGCCAGCAGCTTGGCGGGGCGGGGGGCCTACAATGAGCAGTTCTTC.